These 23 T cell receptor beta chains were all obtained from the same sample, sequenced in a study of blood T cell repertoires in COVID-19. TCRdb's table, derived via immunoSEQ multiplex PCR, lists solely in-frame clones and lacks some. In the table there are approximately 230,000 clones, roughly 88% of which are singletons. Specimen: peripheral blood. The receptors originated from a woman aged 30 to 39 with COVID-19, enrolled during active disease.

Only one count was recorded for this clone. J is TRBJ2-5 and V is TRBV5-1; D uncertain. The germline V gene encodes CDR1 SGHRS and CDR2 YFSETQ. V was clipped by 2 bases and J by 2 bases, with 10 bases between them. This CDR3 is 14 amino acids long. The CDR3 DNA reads TGCGCCAGCAGCTTTTCGGCAGGTCAAGAGACCCAGTACTTC. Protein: CASSFSAGQETQYF. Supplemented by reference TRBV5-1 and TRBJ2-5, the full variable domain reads KAGVTQTPRYLIKTRGQQVTLSCSPISGHRSVSWYQQTPGQGLQFLFEYFSETQRNKGNFPGRFSGRQFSNSRSEMNVSTLELGDSALYLCASSFSAGQETQYFGPGTRLLVL.

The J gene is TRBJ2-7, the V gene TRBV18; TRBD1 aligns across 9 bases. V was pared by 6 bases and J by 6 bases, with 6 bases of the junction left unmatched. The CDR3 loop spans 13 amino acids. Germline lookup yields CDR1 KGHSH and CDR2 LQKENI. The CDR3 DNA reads TGTGCCAGCTCTCCGGGACAGGGCGGCGAGCAGTACGTC. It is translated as CASSPGQGGEQYV.

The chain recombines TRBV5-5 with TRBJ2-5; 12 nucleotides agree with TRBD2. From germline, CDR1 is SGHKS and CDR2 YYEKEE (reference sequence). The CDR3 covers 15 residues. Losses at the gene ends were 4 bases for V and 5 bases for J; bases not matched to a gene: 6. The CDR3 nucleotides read TGTGCCAGCAGCGGACTAGCGGGGTCGCTGGAGACCCAGTACTTC. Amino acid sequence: CASSGLAGSLETQYF.

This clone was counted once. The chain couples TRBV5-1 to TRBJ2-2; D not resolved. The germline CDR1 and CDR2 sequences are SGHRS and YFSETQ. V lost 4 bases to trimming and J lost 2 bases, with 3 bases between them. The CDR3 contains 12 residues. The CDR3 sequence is CASSPNTGELFF. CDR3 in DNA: TGCGCCAGCAGCCCAAACACCGGGGAGCTGTTTTTT.

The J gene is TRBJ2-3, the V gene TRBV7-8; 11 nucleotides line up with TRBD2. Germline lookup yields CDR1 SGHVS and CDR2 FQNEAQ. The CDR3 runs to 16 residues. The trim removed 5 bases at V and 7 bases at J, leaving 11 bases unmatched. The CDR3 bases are TGTGCCAGCAGCCCGCCTCTAGCGGGGGGCAGGAATACGCAGTATTTT. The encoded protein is CASSPPLAGGRNTQYF.

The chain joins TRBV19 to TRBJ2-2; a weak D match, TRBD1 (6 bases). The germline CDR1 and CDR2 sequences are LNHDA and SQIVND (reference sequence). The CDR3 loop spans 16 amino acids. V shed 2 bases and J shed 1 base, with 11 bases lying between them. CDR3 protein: CASSIIGTLNTGELFF. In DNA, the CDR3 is TGTGCCAGTAGTATAATTGGGACATTGAACACCGGGGAGCTGTTTTTT.

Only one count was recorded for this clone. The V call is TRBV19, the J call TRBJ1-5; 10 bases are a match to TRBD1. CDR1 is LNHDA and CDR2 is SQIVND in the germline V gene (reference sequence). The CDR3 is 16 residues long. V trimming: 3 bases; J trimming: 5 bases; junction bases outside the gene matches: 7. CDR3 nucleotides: TGTGCCAGTAGTATGGATAGACAGGGGGCCCATCAGCCCCAGCATTTT. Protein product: CASSMDRQGAHQPQHF.

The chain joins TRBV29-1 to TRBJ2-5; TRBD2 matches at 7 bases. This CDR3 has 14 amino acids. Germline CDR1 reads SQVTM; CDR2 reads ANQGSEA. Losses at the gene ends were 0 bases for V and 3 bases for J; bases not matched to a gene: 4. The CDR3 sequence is CSVEDQGGKETQYF. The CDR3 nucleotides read TGCAGCGTTGAAGATCAGGGAGGGAAAGAGACCCAGTACTTC.

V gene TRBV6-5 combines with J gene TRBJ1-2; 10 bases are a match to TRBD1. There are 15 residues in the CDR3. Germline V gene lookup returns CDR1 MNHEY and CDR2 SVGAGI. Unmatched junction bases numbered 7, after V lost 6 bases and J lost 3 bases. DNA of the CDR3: TGTGCCAGCAGACGACAGGGGGCAAAGGACTATGGCTACACCTTC. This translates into CASRRQGAKDYGYTF.

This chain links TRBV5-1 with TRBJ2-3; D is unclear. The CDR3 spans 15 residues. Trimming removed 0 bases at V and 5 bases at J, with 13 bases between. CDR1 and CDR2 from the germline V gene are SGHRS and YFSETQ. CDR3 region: CASSLDPKPEDTQYF. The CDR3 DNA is TGCGCCAGCAGCTTGGATCCGAAACCAGAAGATACGCAGTATTTT.

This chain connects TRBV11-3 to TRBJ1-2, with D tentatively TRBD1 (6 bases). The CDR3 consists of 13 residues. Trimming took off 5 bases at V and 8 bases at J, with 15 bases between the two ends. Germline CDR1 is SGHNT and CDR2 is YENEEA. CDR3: CASSPGAPEGYTF. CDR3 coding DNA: TGTGCCAGCAGCCCAGGGGCCCCTGAAGGCTACACCTTC.

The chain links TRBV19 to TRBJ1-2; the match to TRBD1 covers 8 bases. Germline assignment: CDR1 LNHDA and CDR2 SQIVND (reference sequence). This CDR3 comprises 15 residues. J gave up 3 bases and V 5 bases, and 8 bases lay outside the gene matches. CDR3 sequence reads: CASSPPGQVHYGYTF. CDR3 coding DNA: TGTGCCAGTAGTCCTCCGGGACAGGTACACTATGGCTACACCTTC. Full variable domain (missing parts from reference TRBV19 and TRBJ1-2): DGGITQSPKYLFRKEGQNVTLSCEQNLNHDAMYWYRQDPGQGLRLIYYSQIVNDFQKGDIAEGYSVSREKKESFPLTVTSAQKNPTAFYLCASSPPGQVHYGYTFGSGTRLTVV.

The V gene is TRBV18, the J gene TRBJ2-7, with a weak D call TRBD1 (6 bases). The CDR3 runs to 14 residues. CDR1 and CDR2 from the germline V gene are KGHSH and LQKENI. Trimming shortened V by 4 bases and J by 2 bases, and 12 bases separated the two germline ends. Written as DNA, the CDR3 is TGTGCCAGCTCACAGTCAGGGGCACCCTACGAGCAGTACTTC. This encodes CASSQSGAPYEQYF.

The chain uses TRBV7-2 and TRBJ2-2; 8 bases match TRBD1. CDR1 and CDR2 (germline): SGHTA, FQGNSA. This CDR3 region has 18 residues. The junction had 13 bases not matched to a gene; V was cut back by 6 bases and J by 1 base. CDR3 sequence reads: CASSPIPGQAKNTGELFF. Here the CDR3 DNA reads TGTGCCAGCAGTCCTATACCGGGACAGGCAAAGAACACCGGGGAGCTGTTTTTT.

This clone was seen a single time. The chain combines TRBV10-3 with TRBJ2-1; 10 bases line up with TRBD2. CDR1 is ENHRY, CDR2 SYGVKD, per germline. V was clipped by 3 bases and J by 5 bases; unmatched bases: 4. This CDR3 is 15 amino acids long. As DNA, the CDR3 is TGTGCCATCAGTGATTTGCTAGCGGGAGACAATGAGCAGTTCTTC. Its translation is CAISDLLAGDNEQFF.

For the CDR3, the DNA is TGTGCCAGCAGCCCGACAGGGAACACTGAAGCTTTCTTT. This codes for CASSPTGNTEAFF. V gene TRBV27 combines with J gene TRBJ1-1; the D gene is possibly TRBD1 (6 bases). Trimming cost V 6 bases and J 1 base, with 9 bases left between them. This CDR3 is built from 13 residues. Germline V gives CDR1 MNHEY, CDR2 SMNVEV (reference sequence).

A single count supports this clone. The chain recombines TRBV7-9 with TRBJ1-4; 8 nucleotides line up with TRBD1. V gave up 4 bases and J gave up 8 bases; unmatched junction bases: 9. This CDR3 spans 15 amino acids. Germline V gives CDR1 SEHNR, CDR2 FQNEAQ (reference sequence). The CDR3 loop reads CASSSRGQVGEKLFF. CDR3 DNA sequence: TGTGCCAGCAGCTCCCGGGGACAGGTGGGGGAAAAACTGTTTTTT.

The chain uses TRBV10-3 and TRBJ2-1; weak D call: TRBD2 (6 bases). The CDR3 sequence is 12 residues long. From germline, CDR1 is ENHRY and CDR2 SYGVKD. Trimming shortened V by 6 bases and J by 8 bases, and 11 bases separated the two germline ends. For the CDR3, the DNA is TGTGCCATCAGCCTTAGCGGAGATGAGCAGTTCTTC. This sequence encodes CAISLSGDEQFF.

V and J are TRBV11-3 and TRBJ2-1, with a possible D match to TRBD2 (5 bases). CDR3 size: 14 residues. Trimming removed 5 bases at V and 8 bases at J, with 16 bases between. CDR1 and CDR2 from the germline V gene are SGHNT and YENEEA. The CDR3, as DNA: TGTGCCAGCAGCCTCACTAGTATCCACCATGAGCAGTTCTTC. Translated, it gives CASSLTSIHHEQFF.

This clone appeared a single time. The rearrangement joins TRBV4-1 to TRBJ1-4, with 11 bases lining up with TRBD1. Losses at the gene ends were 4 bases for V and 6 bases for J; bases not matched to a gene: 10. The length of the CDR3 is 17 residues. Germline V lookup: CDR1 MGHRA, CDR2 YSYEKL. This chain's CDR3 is CASSPRDRGLEDEKLFF. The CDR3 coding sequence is TGCGCCAGCAGCCCACGGGACAGGGGGTTAGAGGATGAAAAACTGTTTTTT.

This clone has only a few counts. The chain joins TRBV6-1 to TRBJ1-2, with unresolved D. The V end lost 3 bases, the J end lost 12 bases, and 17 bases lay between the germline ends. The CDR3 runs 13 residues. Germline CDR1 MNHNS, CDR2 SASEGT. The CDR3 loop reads CASSEEPGRSHTF. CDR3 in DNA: TGTGCCAGCAGTGAGGAGCCCGGCCGGTCCCACACCTTC.

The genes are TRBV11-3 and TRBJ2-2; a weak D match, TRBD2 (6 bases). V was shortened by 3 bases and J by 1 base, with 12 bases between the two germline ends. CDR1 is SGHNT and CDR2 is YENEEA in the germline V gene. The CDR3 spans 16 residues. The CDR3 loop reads CASSFGVAVNTGELFF. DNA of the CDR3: TGTGCCAGCAGCTTTGGGGTAGCGGTGAACACCGGGGAGCTGTTTTTT.

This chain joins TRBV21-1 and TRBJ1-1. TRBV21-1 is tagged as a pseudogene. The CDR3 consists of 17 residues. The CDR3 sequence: CASSKEKLRGGVTEAFF. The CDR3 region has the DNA TGTGCCAGCAGCAAAGAAAAACTACGGGGGGGCGTCACTGAAGCTTTCTTT.